The 27 T cell receptor beta chains in this list originate from one sample, sequenced in a study of T-cell reconstitution after alpha-beta-depleted transplantation in children. Researchers prepared the TCRbeta library using unique molecular identifiers, the study reports. TCRdb analysed the PCR reads with MiXCR anew, one entry per CDR3 protein. The profile shows under 350,000 distinct CDR3 sequences, about 10% of them singletons. The sample consisted of PBMCs from the stem cell graft donor, taken from the stem cell graft. These TCRs come from a human donor who donated a stem cell graft to a child with SCID.

The chain uses TRBV5-5 and TRBJ2-5; D gene uncertain. Germline V gives CDR1 SGHKS, CDR2 YYEKEE (reference sequence). Between the trimmed V and J ends, which lost 9 bases and 4 bases, there was a span of 16 bases. The CDR3 length is 13 residues. The DNA for the CDR3 is TGTGCCATGAGCCCCCGAACACGAGAGACCCAGTACTTC. Amino acids: CAMSPRTRETQYF.

The rearrangement links TRBV5-1 to TRBJ2-2; weak D call: TRBD2 (6 bases). V was cut by 4 bases and J by 4 bases, with 14 bases left in between. The CDR3 contains 15 residues. The germline CDR1 and CDR2 sequences are SGHRS and YFSETQ. Here the CDR3 reads CASSPGTASTGELFF. The CDR3 region has the DNA TGCGCCAGCAGCCCTGGGACTGCGAGCACCGGGGAGCTGTTTTTT.

The rearrangement joins TRBV7-3 to TRBJ2-2; D might be TRBD1 (5 bases). CDR1 SGHTA and CDR2 FQGTGA come from the germline V gene. Between the trimmed V and J ends, which lost 5 bases and 1 base, there was a span of 8 bases. This CDR3 comprises 14 residues. Here the CDR3 DNA reads TGTGCCAGCAGCCCGACAGAGAACACCGGGGAGCTGTTTTTT. This codes for CASSPTENTGELFF.

This clonotype was seen a few times. The chain employs TRBV4-1 and TRBJ2-1; 8 bases map to TRBD2. Germline CDR1 reads MGHRA; CDR2 reads YSYEKL. The CDR3 consists of 16 residues. J gave up 6 bases and V 0 bases, and 7 bases lay outside the gene matches. The CDR3 region is CASSQDRGGSLNEQFF. As DNA, the CDR3 is TGCGCCAGCAGCCAAGATCGGGGGGGGTCCCTCAATGAGCAGTTCTTC.

This clonotype was detected only a few times. This chain connects TRBV6-5 to TRBJ1-5, with D perhaps matching TRBD1 (6 bases). The CDR3 loop spans 14 amino acids. Trimming left V 2 bases short and J 6 bases short, with 11 bases between. CDR1 MNHEY and CDR2 SVGAGI come from the germline V gene. CDR3 sequence reads: CASSYGGGGQPQHF. In nucleotides, the CDR3 is TGTGCCAGCAGTTACGGTGGGGGCGGTCAGCCCCAGCATTTT.

The chain uses TRBV29-1 and TRBJ1-2, with D perhaps matching TRBD1 (5 bases). CDR1 is SQVTM and CDR2 is ANQGSEA in the germline V gene. V was shortened by 4 bases and J by 8 bases, with 17 bases between the two germline ends. This CDR3 has 13 residues. The CDR3 coding sequence is TGCAGCGTTGGGGACGGCCCCCGGGAGGGCTACACCTTC. The encoded protein is CSVGDGPREGYTF.

V usage is TRBV10-3 and J usage is TRBJ1-2, with 9 bases lining up with TRBD1. Germline CDR1 reads ENHRY; CDR2 reads SYGVKD. This CDR3 region has 12 residues. After removal of 7 bases from V and 10 bases from J, the junction contained 7 bases not matched to a gene. The DNA for the CDR3 is TGTGCCATCACTATGGACAGGGGAGACTACACCTTC. This gives the protein CAITMDRGDYTF.

Only a few counts were recorded for this clonotype. This chain uses TRBV28 with TRBJ2-1; no firm D call. This CDR3 contains 16 residues. V lost 6 bases to trimming and J lost 6 bases, with 21 bases between them. The germline gives CDR1 MDHEN, CDR2 SYDVKM. CDR3 DNA sequence: TGTGCCAGCAGATATCCCCCGGGCCGACGGAGCAATGAGCAGTTCTTC. This encodes CASRYPPGRRSNEQFF. The whole variable domain, filled in from reference TRBV28 and TRBJ2-1, reads DVKVTQSSRYLVKRTGEKVFLECVQDMDHENMFWYRQDPGLGLRLIYFSYDVKMKEKGDIPEGYSVSREKKERFSLILESASTNQTSMYLCASRYPPGRRSNEQFFGPGTRLTVL.

The chain uses TRBV12-3 or TRBV12-4 and TRBJ1-3; the D gene is possibly TRBD1 (5 bases). The CDR3 contains 14 residues. Trimming pared 6 bases from V and 3 bases from J, leaving 12 bases between. CDR3: CASSPLGVGNTIYF. The CDR3 region has the DNA TGTGCCAGCAGCCCTTTGGGGGTTGGAAACACCATATATTTT.

There are a few counts of this clonotype. The chain recombines TRBV5-1 with TRBJ1-4; TRBD1 aligns across 7 bases. The CDR3 has 17 amino acids. After removal of 0 bases from V and 0 bases from J, the junction contained 5 bases not matched to a gene. Germline-derived CDR1 and CDR2 are SGHRS and YFSETQ. The CDR3 region has the DNA TGCGCCAGCAGCTTGGGGGACAGTTCCTCAACTAATGAAAAACTGTTTTTT. It is translated as CASSLGDSSSTNEKLFF.

The CDR3 region is CASRQTSGADTQYF. In DNA form, the CDR3 reads TGTGCCAGCAGGCAAACTAGCGGGGCAGATACGCAGTATTTT. The chain joins TRBV6-1 to TRBJ2-3; 10 nucleotides line up with TRBD2. CDR1 and CDR2 (germline): MNHNS, SASEGT. This CDR3 has 14 residues. After removal of 6 bases from V and 4 bases from J, the junction contained 4 bases not matched to a gene.

The rearrangement joins TRBV7-8 to TRBJ1-1; D not resolved. Germline CDR1 reads SGHVS; CDR2 reads FQNEAQ. The length of the CDR3 is 13 residues. Trimming removed 5 bases from V and 6 bases from J, with 13 bases in between. Here the CDR3 DNA reads TGTGCCAGCAGCGCTATTACCCAGGCTGAAGCTTTCTTT. Its translation: CASSAITQAEAFF.

The sample holds many counts of this clonotype. The gene calls are TRBV20-1 and TRBJ1-1; possibly TRBD1 for D (5 bases). CDR1 DFQATT and CDR2 SNEGSKA come from the germline V gene (reference sequence). The CDR3 spans 11 residues. DNA for the CDR3: TGCAGCGCTGGGGGGAACACTGAAGCTTTCTTT. It is translated as CSAGGNTEAFF.

This clonotype has ten or more counts. This sequence joins TRBV20-1 and TRBJ2-2; the D is unclear. CDR1 DFQATT and CDR2 SNEGSKA come from the germline V gene (reference sequence). The CDR3 extends over 13 amino acids. V was cut by 6 bases and J by 3 bases, with 11 bases left in between. The CDR3 loop reads CSAGRSHTGELFF. For the CDR3, the DNA is TGCAGTGCAGGTCGGAGTCACACCGGGGAGCTGTTTTTT.

This clonotype was counted ten times or more. The chain recombines TRBV2 with TRBJ2-1; 10 positions match TRBD2. Germline trimming cut 7 bases from V and 5 bases from J; bases unmatched to any gene: 8. CDR1 is SNHLY and CDR2 is FYNNEI in the germline V gene. CDR3 size: 15 residues. CDR3 in DNA: TGTGCCAGCACTAGTATAACTAGCGGGAACAATGAGCAGTTCTTC. It translates to CASTSITSGNNEQFF.

This clonotype came up a few times. This chain uses TRBV2 with TRBJ1-4; D is unclear. Germline assignment: CDR1 SNHLY and CDR2 FYNNEI. Trimming left V 2 bases short and J 10 bases short, with 11 bases between. The CDR3 is made up of 13 amino acids. The CDR3 DNA follows: TGTGCCAGCAGTGAACAGCTTGATACAAAACTGTTTTTT. This gives the protein CASSEQLDTKLFF.

The CDR3 protein is CASSLVGHTKGETQYF. The CDR3 DNA sequence: TGCGCCAGCAGCTTGGTCGGTCATACTAAGGGGGAGACCCAGTACTTC. The chain carries TRBV5-1 and TRBJ2-5; weak D call: TRBD1 (5 bases). V dropped 0 bases and J dropped 5 bases, with 17 bases sitting between them. Germline V gives CDR1 SGHRS, CDR2 YFSETQ. CDR3 size: 16 residues.

This clonotype has ten or more counts. V is TRBV12-3 or TRBV12-4 and J is TRBJ2-3; D might be TRBD2 (5 bases). The CDR3 runs to 14 residues. V lost 5 bases to trimming and J lost 2 bases, with 11 bases between them. The CDR3 protein is CASSTFGLTDTQYF. The CDR3 DNA is TGTGCCAGCAGTACCTTCGGACTCACAGATACGCAGTATTTT.

The chain links TRBV21-1 to TRBJ2-3. TRBV21-1 is shown as a pseudogene. The CDR3 runs to 12 residues. DNA for the CDR3: TGTGCCAGCAGCAAATCTTCAGATACGCAGTATTTT. It is translated as CASSKSSDTQYF.

The chain has TRBV10-3 and TRBJ2-3; 12 bases map to TRBD2. V lost 4 bases and J lost 6; bases outside the gene matches: 8. The CDR3 totals 16 residues. Germline CDR1 and CDR2: ENHRY and SYGVKD. The DNA for the CDR3 is TGTGCCATCAGTGTGGCTAGCGGGGGGGTGCGGGATACGCAGTATTTT. It codes for CAISVASGGVRDTQYF.

Worth noting for this clonotype: The junction and the germline gene differ at one end; a read error may be behind it. This rearrangement joins TRBV10-1 to TRBJ2-2; 7 nucleotides match TRBD1. The germline CDR1 and CDR2 sequences are WNHNN and SYGVQD (reference sequence). CDR3 length: 16 amino acids. The CDR3 coding sequence is TGCGCCAGCAGTGGTCCCGGGACAGCGAACACCTGGGAGCTGTTTTTT. It translates to CASSGPGTANTWELFF.

There are many counts of this clonotype. The chain combines TRBV7-8 with TRBJ1-1; unclear D gene. The V gene lost 1 base and the J gene lost 4 bases, with 10 bases spanning the gap. Germline CDR1 SGHVS, CDR2 FQNEAQ. The CDR3 totals 14 residues. CDR3: CASSLGGMGTEAFF. CDR3 nucleotide sequence: TGTGCCAGCAGCTTAGGAGGGATGGGCACTGAAGCTTTCTTT.

CDR3 region: CASSLVSAEQYF. CDR3 nucleotides: TGTGCCAGCAGCTTAGTCTCAGCGGAGCAGTACTTC. The rearrangement links TRBV11-2 to TRBJ2-7; D is uncertain. The CDR3 spans 12 residues. Trimming cost V 1 base and J 7 bases, with 8 bases left between them. The V gene's germline CDR1 is SGHAT and CDR2 FQNNGV.

This clonotype has only a few counts. This sequence joins TRBV7-9 and TRBJ2-7; the match to TRBD1 covers 7 bases. Trimming cost V 1 base and J 5 bases; bases outside gene matches: 5. This CDR3 spans 14 amino acids. Looked up from germline, CDR1 is SEHNR and CDR2 is FQNEAQ (reference sequence). CDR3 sequence: CASSLEQGLHEQYF. The CDR3 coding sequence is TGTGCCAGCAGCTTAGAACAGGGGCTCCACGAGCAGTACTTC. Using reference TRBV7-9 and TRBJ2-7 for the parts outside the CDR3, the full variable domain is DTGVSQNPRHKITKRGQNVTFRCDPISEHNRLYWYRQTLGQGPEFLTYFQNEAQLEKSRLLSDRFSAERPKGSFSTLEIQRTEQGDSAMYLCASSLEQGLHEQYFGPGTRLTVT.

This clonotype was counted ten times or more. V usage is TRBV12-3 or TRBV12-4 and J usage is TRBJ1-4, with 7 bases lining up with TRBD1. V gave up 5 bases and J gave up 10 bases; unmatched junction bases: 7. The CDR3 spans 13 residues. As DNA, the CDR3 is TGTGCCAGCAGTCACCCGGCAGGGGGAAAACTGTTTTTT. This codes for CASSHPAGGKLFF.

V is TRBV12-3 or TRBV12-4 and J is TRBJ2-7; D is perhaps TRBD2 (5 bases). V was shortened by 6 bases and J by 3 bases, with 9 bases between the two germline ends. The CDR3 sequence is 12 residues long. CDR3 bases: TGTGCCAGCAGAGGACGGGACTACGAGCAGTACTTC. Residues: CASRGRDYEQYF.

The V call is TRBV10-1, the J call TRBJ2-2; TRBD1 is a possible D gene (5 bases). Per germline, CDR1 WNHNN and CDR2 SYGVQD (reference sequence). The V and J ends lost 3 bases and 7 bases respectively, with 12 bases between them. The CDR3 is 14 amino acids. The DNA of the CDR3 is TGCGCCAGCAGTGACCCAGGGCCGGGCGGGGAGCTGTTTTTT. It encodes CASSDPGPGGELFF.